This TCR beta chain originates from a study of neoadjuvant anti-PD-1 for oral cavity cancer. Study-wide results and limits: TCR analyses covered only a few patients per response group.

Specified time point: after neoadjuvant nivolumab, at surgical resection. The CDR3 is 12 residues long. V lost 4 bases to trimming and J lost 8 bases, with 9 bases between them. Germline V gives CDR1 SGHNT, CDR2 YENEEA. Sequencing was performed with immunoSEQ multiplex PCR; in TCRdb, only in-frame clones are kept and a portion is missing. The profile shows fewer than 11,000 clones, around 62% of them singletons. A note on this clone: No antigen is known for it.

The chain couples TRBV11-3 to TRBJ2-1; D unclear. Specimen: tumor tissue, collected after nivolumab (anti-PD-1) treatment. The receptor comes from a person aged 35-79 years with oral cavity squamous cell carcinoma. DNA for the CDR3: TGTGCCAGCAGCTCATCGCCCTATGAGCAGTTCTTC. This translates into CASSSSPYEQFF.